This T cell receptor beta chain came from a study of cytomegalovirus exposure and HLA in healthy donors. In the study overall: In an earlier analysis, some 110 million unique TCR beta sequences were found from some 170 million T cells. Broader study findings: The study flagged fewer than 200 TCR beta chains as cytomegalovirus-associated. The authors later found TCR association rates varying by HLA locus, with DRB1 most and HLA-C fewest.

PCR primers comprised 60 Vbeta and 13 Jbeta primers. The method was immunoSEQ multiplex PCR; TCRdb's version includes in-frame clones alone and lacks a portion of them. The sample carries about 140,000 clones, approximately 79% recorded once. This clone appeared a single time. Its antigen is not identified. This clonotype was obtained from a female donor in good health and CMV-seronegative. The sample comprised PBMCs.

CDR3 in amino acids: CASRPGTSGTGELFF. The CDR3 region has the DNA TGTGCCAGCAGGCCCGGGACTAGCGGGACCGGGGAGCTGTTTTTT. The J gene is TRBJ2-2, the V gene TRBV6-5; 12 bases fit TRBD2. This CDR3 comprises 15 residues. The J segment lost 5 bases and the V segment lost 6 bases, leaving 4 bases of the junction unmatched. Germline CDR1 is MNHEY and CDR2 is SVGAGI.